This T cell receptor (beta chain) was retrieved from a study of CD8+ T cells in alopecia areata. Germline assignment: CDR1 GTSNPN and CDR2 SVGIG (reference sequence). Trimming removed 0 bases from V and 0 bases from J, with 11 bases in between. The CDR3 has 16 amino acids. After isolation, RNA underwent reverse transcription to generate cDNA as the sequencing template. Measured with immunoSEQ multiplex PCR; TCRdb has only the in-frame clones, and not every one. The sample holds some 210,000 clones, under 70% seen once. Treatment defined: oral pan-JAK inhibitor, 5-10 mg twice daily. Here the sequenced sample was CD4+ T cells sorted from blood, taken around week 42, from a patient treated with tofacitinib. The chain carries TRBV30 and TRBJ2-2, with TRBD1 as a possible D gene (5 bases). This clonotype was sampled from a human donor with alopecia areata. The CDR3 DNA reads as TGTGCCTGGAGTGTAGTTCCCAGGGCGAACACCGGGGAGCTGTTTTTT. This codes for CAWSVVPRANTGELFF. Full variable domain (outside the CDR3, taken from reference TRBV30 and TRBJ2-2): SQTIHQWPATLVQPVGSPLSLECTVEGTSNPNLYWYRQAAGRGLQLLFYSVGIGQISSEVPQNLSASRPQDRQFILSSKKLLLSDSGFYLCAWSVVPRANTGELFFGEGSRLTVL.